The next 29 T cell receptor beta chains were all read from a single sample in a study of T cell responses to AZD1222 COVID-19 vaccine. Some clones are missing from TCRdb's copy, which holds only in-frame ones; the method was immunoSEQ multiplex PCR. The data contain 50,000 or so clones, approximately 80% of them singletons. The source was peripheral blood, collected 28 days after the second AZD1222 dose. These receptors were taken from an adult who received the AZD1222 COVID-19 vaccine.

The V and J genes are TRBV11-1 and TRBJ1-6; D is ambiguous. The V gene lost 1 base and the J gene lost 8 bases, with 6 bases spanning the gap. In germline, CDR1 is SGHAT, CDR2 FQDESV (reference sequence). This CDR3 contains 13 residues. In DNA, the CDR3 is TGTGCCAGCAGCTTAGATTCGCATTCACCCCTCCACTTT. It codes for CASSLDSHSPLHF.

V is TRBV6-5 and J is TRBJ1-2, with TRBD1 identical over 9 bases. Germline V gene lookup returns CDR1 MNHEY and CDR2 SVGAGI. Trimming at V came to 7 bases and at J to 4 bases, leaving 10 bases not matched to a gene. The CDR3 has 15 amino acids. This CDR3 is CASTVGQGFRYGYTF. CDR3 nucleotides: TGTGCCAGCACTGTGGGACAGGGCTTTCGCTATGGCTACACCTTC.

This clone was detected a few times. The V gene is TRBV23-1, the J gene TRBJ2-1, with a weak D call TRBD1 (5 bases). TRBV23-1 is an open reading frame, and its role is uncertain. Trimming pared 0 bases from V and 7 bases from J, leaving 19 bases between. The CDR3 sequence is 17 residues long. DNA for the CDR3: TGCGCCAGCAGTCAATCGGCCAGGGTAACCTACGTGAATGAGCAGTTCTTC. Its translation is CASSQSARVTYVNEQFF.

The rearrangement links TRBV3-1 (or the pseudogene TRBV3-2) to TRBJ1-5; 8 nucleotides line up with TRBD1. CDR3 length: 14 amino acids. The germline V gene has CDR1 LGHDT and CDR2 YNNKEL (reference sequence). The trim removed 4 bases at V and 7 bases at J, leaving 6 bases unmatched. For the CDR3, the DNA is TGTGCCAGCAGCCCCGGACAGGGTTGGCAGCCCCAGCATTTT. Its translation: CASSPGQGWQPQHF.

This clone was counted between two and nine times. The gene calls are TRBV7-2 and TRBJ2-7; 10 nucleotides agree with TRBD1. The CDR3 length is 13 residues. Losses at the gene ends were 5 bases for V and 7 bases for J; bases not matched to a gene: 5. The V gene's germline CDR1 is SGHTA and CDR2 FQGNSA. The CDR3 loop reads CASSGQGVGEQYF. The CDR3 region has the DNA TGTGCCAGCAGCGGACAGGGGGTGGGGGAGCAGTACTTC.

V gene TRBV19 combines with J gene TRBJ1-5, with D hard to call. The V gene's germline CDR1 is LNHDA and CDR2 SQIVND (reference sequence). The length of the CDR3 is 15 residues. V lost 0 bases, J lost 3 bases, and 9 bases lay in between. The CDR3 is CASSIDEGPNQPQHF. CDR3 coding DNA: TGTGCCAGTAGTATAGATGAGGGCCCCAATCAGCCCCAGCATTTT. Based on the CDR3 plus reference TRBV19 and TRBJ1-5, the full variable domain is DGGITQSPKYLFRKEGQNVTLSCEQNLNHDAMYWYRQDPGQGLRLIYYSQIVNDFQKGDIAEGYSVSREKKESFPLTVTSAQKNPTAFYLCASSIDEGPNQPQHFGDGTRLSIL.

The sample holds one count of this clone. The chain is built from TRBV2 and TRBJ1-6, with D tentatively TRBD1 (5 bases). Looked up from germline, CDR1 is SNHLY and CDR2 is FYNNEI. There are 15 residues in the CDR3. V was clipped by 6 bases and J by 7 bases, with 16 bases between them. The CDR3 bases are TGTGCCAGCAGGCGGCAGGGCTCGGGGAATTCACCCCTCCACTTT. Translating it yields CASRRQGSGNSPLHF.

The J gene is TRBJ2-3, the V gene TRBV5-1; no definite D call. CDR3 length: 13 residues. Germline V lookup: CDR1 SGHRS, CDR2 YFSETQ. V lost 4 bases, J lost 2 bases, and 8 bases lay in between. DNA of the CDR3: TGCGCCAGCAGCCCCGGGCCCACAGATACGCAGTATTTT. Encoded protein: CASSPGPTDTQYF.

The rearrangement uses TRBV27 and TRBJ1-2, with TRBD1 as a possible D gene (6 bases). With 3 bases removed from V and 5 bases from J, the gap between germline ends came to 19 bases. Germline values: CDR1 MNHEY, CDR2 SMNVEV (reference sequence). The CDR3 length is 16 residues. This CDR3 is CASSLRGGVAWYGYTF. Here the CDR3 DNA reads TGTGCCAGCAGTTTGAGGGGGGGGGTTGCTTGGTATGGCTACACCTTC.

This chain joins TRBV7-2 and TRBJ2-7; D ambiguous. V dropped 4 bases and J dropped 0 bases, with 13 bases sitting between them. The CDR3 runs 15 residues. Germline CDR1 and CDR2: SGHTA and FQGNSA. As DNA, the CDR3 is TGTGCCAGCAGCTCCCGGCTTGGGCTCTCCTACGAGCAGTACTTC. Its translation is CASSSRLGLSYEQYF.

The genes are TRBV6-1 and TRBJ1-3; no clear D gene. The CDR3 is 16 amino acids. CDR1 and CDR2 from the germline V gene are MNHNS and SASEGT. V shed 0 bases and J shed 2 bases, with 11 bases lying between them. CDR3 coding DNA: TGTGCCAGCAGTGAAGCTGGTCAAGTGGCTGGAAACACCATATATTTT. Encoded protein: CASSEAGQVAGNTIYF.

The V and J genes are TRBV11-3 and TRBJ2-1; a weak D match, TRBD1 (5 bases). V dropped 5 bases and J dropped 3 bases, with 14 bases sitting between them. The CDR3 contains 15 residues. From germline, CDR1 is SGHNT and CDR2 YENEEA. CDR3 sequence: CASSRDSGIYNEQFF. CDR3 DNA sequence: TGTGCCAGCAGCCGCGACAGTGGTATCTACAATGAGCAGTTCTTC.

The V call is TRBV12-3 or TRBV12-4, the J call TRBJ2-5; D gene unclear. The CDR3 is 13 amino acids. The V gene lost 3 bases and the J gene lost 7 bases, with 12 bases spanning the gap. In DNA form, the CDR3 reads TGTGCCAGCAGTTTCAAGCTGGTAGGGACCCAGTACTTC. Its protein is CASSFKLVGTQYF.

The V call is TRBV11-2, the J call TRBJ2-7; D not resolved. V was pared by 5 bases and J by 4 bases, with 12 bases between. The germline gives CDR1 SGHAT, CDR2 FQNNGV. The CDR3 spans 13 residues. CDR3 in amino acids: CASSPFTTYEQYV. CDR3 coding DNA: TGTGCCAGCAGCCCCTTTACCACTTACGAGCAGTACGTC.

This chain links TRBV2 with TRBJ1-1; TRBD1 might be the D (6 bases). The CDR3 totals 15 residues. V lost 2 bases to trimming and J lost 4 bases, with 14 bases between them. In germline, CDR1 is SNHLY, CDR2 FYNNEI. The DNA for the CDR3 is TGTGCCAGCAGTGAAAACGGGGGGCCGGGCACTGAAGCTTTCTTT. Protein sequence: CASSENGGPGTEAFF.

In this sample, this clone turned up once. The rearrangement links TRBV19 to TRBJ1-5; 7 positions match TRBD1. Germline CDR1 is LNHDA and CDR2 is SQIVND (reference sequence). This CDR3 is built from 14 residues. The V gene end was trimmed by 3 bases and the J gene end by 5 bases; junction bases not matched to a gene: 4. The CDR3 DNA reads TGTGCCAGTAGTATGGGACAGAACTATCAGCCCCAGCATTTT. Its protein is CASSMGQNYQPQHF.

The V call is TRBV6-1, the J call TRBJ1-5; D is perhaps TRBD1 (6 bases). Germline CDR1 reads MNHNS; CDR2 reads SASEGT. This CDR3 is 16 amino acids long. The V gene lost 1 base and the J gene lost 7 bases, with 17 bases spanning the gap. As DNA, the CDR3 is TGTGCCAGCAGTGAAGTAGGGACATCGAGGGGCCAGCCCCAGCATTTT. It yields the protein CASSEVGTSRGQPQHF.

CDR3 in amino acids: CASSLGRAGGNTIYF. For the CDR3, the DNA is TGTGCCAGCAGCTTAGGCAGGGCAGGAGGAAACACCATATATTTT. This chain joins TRBV7-8 and TRBJ1-3; TRBD1 might be the D (5 bases). Trimming stripped 1 base from V and 4 bases from J, with 11 bases between. The germline V gene encodes CDR1 SGHVS and CDR2 FQNEAQ. CDR3 length: 15 residues.

The chain links TRBV5-4 to TRBJ1-4; D gene uncertain. The V gene's germline CDR1 is SGHNT and CDR2 YYREEE (reference sequence). The CDR3 sequence is 14 residues long. With 2 bases removed from V and 7 bases from J, the gap between germline ends came to 12 bases. In DNA, the CDR3 is TGTGCCAGCAGCTTTCCGGGGTTGGGTGAAAAACTGTTTTTT. This codes for CASSFPGLGEKLFF.

DNA of the CDR3: TGTGCCAGCAGCCCGACGGGACAAGAGACCCAGTACTTC. It codes for CASSPTGQETQYF. The chain couples TRBV3-1 (or the pseudogene TRBV3-2) to TRBJ2-5; D is perhaps TRBD2 (5 bases). The ends were cut back, 4 bases at V and 2 bases at J, with 8 bases in the middle. Germline values: CDR1 LGHDT, CDR2 YNNKEL (reference sequence). The CDR3 length is 13 residues.

The chain carries TRBV5-1 and TRBJ2-2, with TRBD1 matching over 8 bases. Trimming took 1 base from V and 3 from J; bases not matched to a gene: 5. There are 16 residues in the CDR3. CDR1 is SGHRS, CDR2 YFSETQ, per germline. CDR3 region: CASSLNAGGDTGELFF. In nucleotides, the CDR3 is TGCGCCAGCAGCTTGAACGCAGGGGGCGACACCGGGGAGCTGTTTTTT.

As for this clone: Mismatch with germline at one junction end may stem from a read error. The chain recombines TRBV7-7 with TRBJ2-2; possibly TRBD1 for D (5 bases). The CDR3 is 15 residues long. Germline-derived CDR1 and CDR2 are SSHAT and FNYEAQ (reference sequence). The CDR3 here is CASSPSTANTGELFF. The CDR3 DNA follows: TGTGCTAGCAGCCCATCGACAGCGAACACCGGGGAGCTGTTTTTT.

The V call is TRBV7-6, the J call TRBJ2-5, with D unclear. V shed 2 bases and J shed 0 bases, with 4 bases lying between them. The germline V gene encodes CDR1 SGHVS and CDR2 FNYEAQ. The CDR3 sequence is 13 residues long. CDR3 nucleotides: TGTGCCAGCAGCTTAACGTACCAAGAGACCCAGTACTTC. Translating gives CASSLTYQETQYF.

The chain joins TRBV10-3 to TRBJ1-1; D is perhaps TRBD1 (5 bases). Trimming pared 1 base from V and 1 base from J, leaving 7 bases between. The CDR3 has 14 amino acids. Germline lookup yields CDR1 ENHRY and CDR2 SYGVKD. This CDR3 reads CAISEWGGNTEAFF. The CDR3 coding sequence is TGTGCCATCAGTGAGTGGGGCGGGAACACTGAAGCTTTCTTT.

The chain recombines TRBV6-5 with TRBJ1-4; D may be TRBD1 (6 bases). The V gene lost 5 bases and the J gene lost 0 bases, with 10 bases spanning the gap. This CDR3 comprises 15 residues. The V gene's germline CDR1 is MNHEY and CDR2 SVGAGI. The CDR3 protein is CASSLDRATNEKLFF. DNA of the CDR3: TGTGCCAGCAGTCTGGACAGAGCAACTAATGAAAAACTGTTTTTT.

The V and J genes are TRBV5-8 and TRBJ2-1; no reliable D call. The CDR3 sequence is 13 residues long. CDR1 and CDR2 (germline): SGHTS, YDEGEE. Trimming removed 2 bases from V and 5 bases from J, with 8 bases in between. The CDR3 loop is CASSLRHNNEQFF. DNA for the CDR3: TGTGCCAGCAGCTTAAGACACAACAATGAGCAGTTCTTC.

This sequence joins TRBV27 and TRBJ2-5; D is unresolved. CDR3 length equals 15 residues. Deletions cut 0 bases from V and 1 base from J, with 9 bases between. CDR1 is MNHEY, CDR2 SMNVEV, per germline (reference sequence). The DNA for the CDR3 is TGTGCCAGCAGTTTATCGCCCAGAGGCCAAGAGACCCAGTACTTC. Translating gives CASSLSPRGQETQYF.

The V and J genes are TRBV19 and TRBJ1-5; D gene uncertain. This CDR3 region has 15 residues. Germline loops: CDR1 LNHDA, CDR2 SQIVND (reference sequence). Trimming shortened V by 1 base and J by 4 bases, and 11 bases separated the two germline ends. The CDR3 DNA sequence: TGTGCCAGTAGTATAGGGAGGCAGCTGAATCAGCCCCAGCATTTT. This sequence encodes CASSIGRQLNQPQHF.

This clone is medium-sized within its sample. The chain couples TRBV29-1 to TRBJ1-1, with TRBD1 matching 9 bases. The V segment lost 4 bases and the J segment 5 bases; nucleotides outside the gene matches: 5. The CDR3 covers 13 residues. Germline CDR1 SQVTM, CDR2 ANQGSEA. DNA of the CDR3: TGCAGCGTTGTAAGGACAGGGGCGACTGAAGCTTTCTTT. Amino acids: CSVVRTGATEAFF.